This T cell receptor (beta chain) was profiled in a study of shared clonotypes between healthy human individuals. The CDR3 contains 16 residues. The germline gives CDR1 SGHAT, CDR2 FQNNGV. Trimming left V 4 bases short and J 3 bases short, with 19 bases between. The data were produced by immunoSEQ multiplex PCR, yet TCRdb's version contains in-frame clones alone and is incomplete. The sample comprises around 2.3 million clones, approximately 96% of which are singletons, and around 0.13% rests with the top ten. The rearrangement joins TRBV11-2 to TRBJ2-7; D gene uncertain. Sequencing was done on a sample of naive CD4+ T cells sorted from blood. The subset is: CD45RA+ positively selected. This receptor was obtained from a man between 18 and 35 years old in good health. CDR3 loop: CASSSSTLPAGYEQYF. The CDR3, as DNA: TGTGCCAGCAGCTCCAGTACCCTCCCCGCAGGCTACGAGCAGTACTTC. Supplemented by reference TRBV11-2 and TRBJ2-7, the full variable domain reads EAGVAQSPRYKIIEKRQSVAFWCNPISGHATLYWYQQILGQGPKLLIQFQNNGVVDDSQLPKDRFSAERLKGVDSTLKIQPAKLEDSAVYLCASSSSTLPAGYEQYFGPGTRLTVT.